The 18 T cell receptor beta chains below come from one sample, sequenced in a study of blood T cell repertoires in COVID-19. The data were produced by immunoSEQ multiplex PCR, yet TCRdb's version contains in-frame clones alone and is incomplete. In the table there are around 99,000 clones, around 83% of which are singletons. Sequenced sample: peripheral blood. All receptors derive from a woman aged 80 or over with active or convalescent COVID-19.

The rearrangement joins TRBV5-1 to TRBJ2-7, with 10 bases lining up with TRBD1. Germline V gene data show CDR1 as SGHRS and CDR2 as YFSETQ. J was trimmed by 2 bases and V by 4 bases; bases with no gene match: 6. The CDR3 is made up of 15 amino acids. The CDR3 region is CASSAAGTGAYEQYF. CDR3 nucleotide sequence: TGCGCCAGCAGCGCTGCCGGGACAGGGGCCTACGAGCAGTACTTC.

The rearrangement uses TRBV7-6 and TRBJ2-1; a possible D gene is TRBD2 (6 bases). The CDR3 spans 14 residues. Germline CDR1 SGHVS, CDR2 FNYEAQ. The germline V and J ends were trimmed by 5 bases and 7 bases, with 15 bases remaining between them. Written as DNA, the CDR3 is TGTGCCAGCAGCCGACGACTAGAGGGAAATGAGCAGTTCTTC. This sequence encodes CASSRRLEGNEQFF.

The CDR3 protein is CASSRGLAGELFF. The CDR3 DNA reads TGTGCCAGCAGCAGGGGGCTCGCCGGGGAGCTGTTTTTT. This chain joins TRBV28 and TRBJ2-2; 8 bases fit TRBD1. Germline V gives CDR1 MDHEN, CDR2 SYDVKM. CDR3 length: 13 residues. V was pared by 6 bases and J by 6 bases, with 3 bases of the junction left unmatched.

This clone has a handful of counts. The V gene is TRBV5-1, the J gene TRBJ2-1; D call uncertain. The V end was cut by 0 bases, the J end by 1 base, with 8 bases between. The germline gives CDR1 SGHRS, CDR2 YFSETQ. This CDR3 comprises 15 residues. This CDR3 is CASSLVDESYNEQFF. CDR3 coding DNA: TGCGCCAGCAGCTTGGTAGATGAGTCCTACAATGAGCAGTTCTTC.

The rearrangement uses TRBV28 and TRBJ2-3, with 15 bases aligning to TRBD2. Germline assignment: CDR1 MDHEN and CDR2 SYDVKM. Trimming removed 11 bases from V and 6 bases from J; junction bases left unmatched: 3. The CDR3 runs 13 residues. This chain's CDR3 is CAGLAGGRDTQYF. CDR3 nucleotide sequence: TGTGCCGGACTAGCGGGAGGGAGGGATACGCAGTATTTT.

The rearrangement uses TRBV3-1 (or the pseudogene TRBV3-2) and TRBJ2-1; 10 positions match TRBD2. Unmatched junction bases numbered 1, after V lost 4 bases and J lost 4 bases. The germline gives CDR1 LGHDT, CDR2 YNNKEL (reference sequence). The CDR3 covers 14 residues. This CDR3 reads CASSLTSGYNEQFF. CDR3 sequence (DNA): TGTGCCAGCAGCCTGACTAGCGGGTACAATGAGCAGTTCTTC.

The rearrangement links TRBV25-1 to TRBJ2-7; D is perhaps TRBD2 (6 bases). The V gene lost 3 bases and the J gene lost 2 bases, with 8 bases spanning the gap. This CDR3 is 13 amino acids long. Per the germline V gene, CDR1 is MGHDK and CDR2 is SYGVNS. For the CDR3, the DNA is TGTGCCAGCAGTGAGGCGGGGACCTACGAGCAGTACTTC. Amino acid sequence: CASSEAGTYEQYF.

The V call is TRBV18, the J call TRBJ1-2; no firm D call. This CDR3 contains 13 residues. Per germline, CDR1 KGHSH and CDR2 LQKENI. Deletions cut 3 bases from V and 6 bases from J, with 11 bases between. The CDR3 DNA reads as TGTGCCAGCTCACCCCCCGGGTGGGATGGCTACACCTTC. Translated, it gives CASSPPGWDGYTF.

The chain uses TRBV5-1 and TRBJ2-1, with D maybe TRBD1 (5 bases). The CDR3 contains 15 residues. V was clipped by 3 bases and J by 0 bases, with 10 bases between them. The germline gives CDR1 SGHRS, CDR2 YFSETQ. The CDR3 is CASSYRQSSYNEQFF. CDR3 DNA sequence: TGCGCCAGCAGCTATAGACAGAGCTCCTACAATGAGCAGTTCTTC.

J is TRBJ2-1 and V is TRBV18; TRBD2 matches 14 bases. In germline, CDR1 is KGHSH, CDR2 LQKENI. After removal of 1 base from V and 10 bases from J, the junction contained 6 bases not matched to a gene. The length of the CDR3 is 16 residues. The CDR3 here is CASSPQGLAGVQEQFF. The DNA for the CDR3 is TGTGCCAGCTCACCACAGGGACTAGCGGGAGTACAAGAGCAGTTCTTC.

This sequence joins TRBV30 and TRBJ2-7; tentative D call: TRBD1 (6 bases). V lost 1 base and J lost 1, with 11 bases in between. The CDR3 contains 14 residues. Germline-derived CDR1 and CDR2 are GTSNPN and SVGIG (reference sequence). The CDR3 loop reads CAWSDLGGSYEQYF. The CDR3, as DNA: TGTGCCTGGAGTGATCTAGGGGGATCCTACGAGCAGTACTTC.

The rearrangement uses TRBV9 and TRBJ2-5, with 10 bases that match TRBD2. V lost 0 bases, J lost 5 bases, and 7 bases stayed unmatched. Per the germline V gene, CDR1 is SGDLS and CDR2 is YYNGEE. CDR3 length: 16 residues. CDR3: CASSVGPSGSAETQYF. DNA of the CDR3: TGTGCCAGCAGCGTAGGGCCTAGCGGGAGTGCCGAGACCCAGTACTTC.

J is TRBJ2-3 and V is TRBV7-9; the match to TRBD1 covers 7 bases. Germline CDR1 reads SEHNR; CDR2 reads FQNEAQ (reference sequence). Trimming removed 5 bases from V and 1 base from J; junction bases left unmatched: 9. CDR3 length: 16 residues. CDR3 loop: CASSLPGDRGTDTQYF. CDR3 DNA: TGTGCCAGCAGCCTACCAGGTGACAGGGGCACAGATACGCAGTATTTT.

The rearrangement links TRBV11-2 to TRBJ2-1; D might be TRBD2 (5 bases). This CDR3 is 17 amino acids long. V dropped 5 bases and J dropped 3 bases, with 20 bases sitting between them. Germline loops: CDR1 SGHAT, CDR2 FQNNGV. The CDR3 spells CASSPARTRDHYNEQFF. For the CDR3, the DNA is TGTGCCAGCAGCCCCGCTCGGACTCGCGACCACTACAATGAGCAGTTCTTC.

The chain links TRBV9 to TRBJ2-3, with 14 bases that match TRBD2. V was clipped by 3 bases and J by 4 bases; unmatched bases: 4. The length of the CDR3 is 16 residues. Germline V gene lookup returns CDR1 SGDLS and CDR2 YYNGEE. CDR3 sequence reads: CASSAGTSGRPDTQYF. In DNA form, the CDR3 reads TGTGCCAGCAGCGCCGGGACTAGCGGGAGACCAGATACGCAGTATTTT.

This clone is deemed medium-sized. The chain is built from TRBV27 and TRBJ2-3, with a weak D call TRBD1 (5 bases). The CDR3 is 13 amino acids. V dropped 3 bases and J dropped 5 bases, with 9 bases sitting between them. Looked up from germline, CDR1 is MNHEY and CDR2 is SMNVEV (reference sequence). The CDR3 coding sequence is TGTGCCAGCAGTTTCATCAGGGAAGATACGCAGTATTTT. Amino acid sequence: CASSFIREDTQYF.

This clone showed up just once. The gene calls are TRBV5-1 and TRBJ2-2, with TRBD2 as a possible D gene (6 bases). V was cut by 7 bases and J by 5 bases, with 18 bases left in between. From germline, CDR1 is SGHRS and CDR2 YFSETQ. CDR3 length: 15 residues. DNA of the CDR3: TGCGCCAGCGGCATCACGGGAGTGGGTACCGGGGAGCTGTTTTTT. This translates into CASGITGVGTGELFF.

The CDR3 is CASGPSGQGAGKLFF. The CDR3 DNA follows: TGCGCCAGCGGACCAAGTGGACAGGGGGCGGGAAAACTGTTTTTT. This chain joins TRBV5-1 and TRBJ1-4; 11 bases line up with TRBD1. The V gene's germline CDR1 is SGHRS and CDR2 YFSETQ. The length of the CDR3 is 15 residues. Germline trimming cut 7 bases from V and 10 bases from J; bases unmatched to any gene: 12.